These 10 T cell receptor beta chains were sequenced from one sample in a study of T cells in Graves' hyperthyroidism and ophthalmopathy (dated by TCRdb to 2018 to 2020). Receptors were amplified or captured by multiplex PCR. The listed sequencing device is Illumina HiSeq 2000. The TCR beta CDR3 regions were amplified from the RNA transcripts. The TCR CDR3 was subjected to a first round of RT-PCR using the HTBI primer set and the Qiagen OneStep RT-PCR kit. TCRdb reran the public reads through fastp at Q25 and MiXCR, keeping productive beta chains. One record per CDR3 amino acid sequence lists the most common genes and DNA. The sample data list 700,000 or so distinct CDR3 sequences, and about 15% of these were observed just once. 8.4% of the sample comes from the top ten. The source material was blood. Every receptor here comes from a man in his late teens or twenties with Graves' hyperthyroidism.

This clonotype was seen more than once but under ten times. The chain uses TRBV10-3 and TRBJ2-3; 11 bases line up with TRBD1. Germline assignment: CDR1 ENHRY and CDR2 SYGVKD. The CDR3 spans 14 residues. The J segment lost 7 bases and the V segment lost 6 bases, leaving 6 bases of the junction unmatched. CDR3 in DNA: TGTGCCATCAGGGGGACAGGGGGAATGAATACGCAGTATTTT. It yields the protein CAIRGTGGMNTQYF.

The CDR3 bases are TGCAGTGCTTCCGCTAGCGGGAGGCTCGGCTCCTACAATGAGCAGTTCTTC. Translated: CSASASGRLGSYNEQFF. The chain uses TRBV20-1 and TRBJ2-1, with 11 bases matching TRBD2. The germline gives CDR1 DFQATT, CDR2 SNEGSKA (reference sequence). V lost 5 bases and J lost 0; bases outside the gene matches: 9. This CDR3 has 17 residues.

This clonotype has just a few counts. The genes are TRBV7-8 and TRBJ1-3; TRBD1 agrees at 7 bases. This CDR3 region has 16 residues. J lost 4 bases, V lost 5 bases, and 11 bases had no gene match. Germline loops: CDR1 SGHVS, CDR2 FQNEAQ. CDR3 bases: TGTGCCAGCAGCCCCCGGGGCAGGGGGGACGGAAACACCATATATTTT. It encodes CASSPRGRGDGNTIYF.

This clonotype was observed at least ten times. The chain has TRBV30 and TRBJ2-7; either TRBD1 or TRBD2 may fit D (5 bases each). The V gene lost 0 bases and the J gene lost 3 bases, with 12 bases spanning the gap. Germline assignment: CDR1 GTSNPN and CDR2 SVGIG (reference sequence). The CDR3 has 14 amino acids. The CDR3 here is CAWSVGDPVYEQYF. CDR3 sequence (DNA): TGTGCCTGGAGTGTAGGGGACCCAGTCTACGAGCAGTACTTC.

This clonotype has ten or more counts. This chain connects TRBV2 to TRBJ2-1; TRBD2 aligns across 10 bases. The length of the CDR3 is 13 residues. In germline, CDR1 is SNHLY, CDR2 FYNNEI. The ends lost 11 bases at V and 4 bases at J; junction bases unmatched: 5. This chain's CDR3 is CAWGLALYNEQFF. Here the CDR3 DNA reads TGTGCCTGGGGACTAGCGCTTTACAATGAGCAGTTCTTC.

This chain links TRBV4-3 with TRBJ2-1, with D uncertain. Germline CDR1 and CDR2: LGHNA and YSLEER. V was cut by 0 bases and J by 4 bases, with 10 bases left in between. The CDR3 spans 15 residues. The CDR3 here is CASSQDESGYNEQFF. The CDR3 coding sequence is TGCGCCAGCAGCCAAGATGAGTCCGGTTACAATGAGCAGTTCTTC.

The chain recombines TRBV9 with TRBJ1-6; the D is unclear. The CDR3 is 14 amino acids. Germline assignment: CDR1 SGDLS and CDR2 YYNGEE. Trimming shortened V by 4 bases and J by 1 base, and 6 bases separated the two germline ends. The chain's CDR3 is CASSRDSYNSPLHF. DNA for the CDR3: TGTGCCAGCAGCCGGGATTCCTATAATTCACCCCTCCACTTT.

Only a few counts were recorded for this clonotype. J is TRBJ2-3 and V is TRBV9; D possibly matches TRBD1 or TRBD2 (7 bases each). This CDR3 is 15 amino acids long. Looked up from germline, CDR1 is SGDLS and CDR2 is YYNGEE. Trimming pared 4 bases from V and 3 bases from J, leaving 15 bases between. The CDR3 coding sequence is TGTGCCAGCAGCCTACAGGGGCGGGAGACAGATACGCAGTATTTT. Protein sequence: CASSLQGRETDTQYF.

This clonotype was observed at least ten times. The chain links TRBV11-2 to TRBJ1-6; 7 nucleotides agree with TRBD1. CDR1 and CDR2 (germline): SGHAT, FQNNGV. This CDR3 has 16 amino acids. V gave up 2 bases and J gave up 7 bases; unmatched junction bases: 8. The CDR3 DNA sequence: TGTGCCAGCAGCTTATGGGAGGGGGCAGAAAATTCACCCCTCCACTTT. Protein: CASSLWEGAENSPLHF.

This clonotype was observed a handful of times. V gene TRBV20-1 combines with J gene TRBJ1-3; 8 bases fit TRBD1. The CDR3 runs to 15 residues. Per the germline V gene, CDR1 is DFQATT and CDR2 is SNEGSKA (reference sequence). The V gene end was trimmed by 1 base and the J gene end by 1 base; junction bases not matched to a gene: 3. CDR3 region: CSARVQGASGNTIYF. The CDR3 nucleotides are TGCAGTGCTAGAGTCCAGGGGGCATCTGGAAACACCATATATTTT.